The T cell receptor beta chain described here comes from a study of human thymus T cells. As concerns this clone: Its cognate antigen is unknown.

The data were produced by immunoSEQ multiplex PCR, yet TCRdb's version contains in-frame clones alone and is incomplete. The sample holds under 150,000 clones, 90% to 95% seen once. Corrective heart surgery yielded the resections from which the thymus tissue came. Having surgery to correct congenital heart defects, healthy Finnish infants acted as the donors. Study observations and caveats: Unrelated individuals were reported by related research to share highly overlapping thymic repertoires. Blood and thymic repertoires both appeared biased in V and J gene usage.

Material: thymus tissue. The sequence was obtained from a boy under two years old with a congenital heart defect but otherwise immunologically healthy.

The CDR3 DNA reads TGTGCCAGTAGTTCCTGGGAGGGGTATGGCTACACCTTC. Its protein is CASSSWEGYGYTF. The J gene is TRBJ1-2, the V gene TRBV19; a weak D match, TRBD1 (5 bases). This CDR3 contains 13 residues. V was cut by 5 bases and J by 5 bases, with 12 bases left in between. The germline gives CDR1 LNHDA, CDR2 SQIVND (reference sequence).